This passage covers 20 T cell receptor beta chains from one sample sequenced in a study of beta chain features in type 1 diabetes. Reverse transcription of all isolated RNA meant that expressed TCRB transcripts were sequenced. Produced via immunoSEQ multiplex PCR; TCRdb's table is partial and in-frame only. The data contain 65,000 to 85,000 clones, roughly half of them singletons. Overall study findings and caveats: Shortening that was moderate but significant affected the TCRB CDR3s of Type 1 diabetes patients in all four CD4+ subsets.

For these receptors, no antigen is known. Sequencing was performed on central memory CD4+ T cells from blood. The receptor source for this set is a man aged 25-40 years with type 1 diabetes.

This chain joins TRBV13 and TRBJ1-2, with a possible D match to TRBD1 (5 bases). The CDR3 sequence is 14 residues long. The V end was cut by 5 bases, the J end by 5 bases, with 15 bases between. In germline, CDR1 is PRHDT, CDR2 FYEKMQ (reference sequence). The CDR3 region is CASSPGSGDYGYTF. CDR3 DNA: TGTGCCAGCAGCCCAGGATCGGGGGATTATGGCTACACCTTC.

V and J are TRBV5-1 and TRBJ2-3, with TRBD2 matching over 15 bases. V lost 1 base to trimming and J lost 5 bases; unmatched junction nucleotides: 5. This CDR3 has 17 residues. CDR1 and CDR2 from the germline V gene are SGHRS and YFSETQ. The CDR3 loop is CASSLQGLAGGRDTQYF. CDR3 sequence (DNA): TGCGCCAGCAGCTTGCAAGGACTAGCGGGAGGGAGAGATACGCAGTATTTT.

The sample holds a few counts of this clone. The CDR3 reads CASSLARGEGSGELFF. For the CDR3, the DNA is TGTGCCAGCAGCTTGGCCAGGGGCGAAGGCTCCGGGGAGCTGTTTTTT. This chain joins TRBV5-5 and TRBJ2-2; D perhaps matches TRBD1 (6 bases). This CDR3 has 16 residues. V dropped 0 bases and J dropped 6 bases, with 15 bases sitting between them. CDR1 SGHKS and CDR2 YYEKEE come from the germline V gene (reference sequence).

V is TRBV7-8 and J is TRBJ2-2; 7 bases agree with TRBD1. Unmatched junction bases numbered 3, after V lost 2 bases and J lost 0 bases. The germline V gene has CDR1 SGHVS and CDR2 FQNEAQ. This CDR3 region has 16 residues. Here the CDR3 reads CASSLRGQPNTGELFF. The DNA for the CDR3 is TGTGCCAGCAGCTTAAGGGGACAGCCGAACACCGGGGAGCTGTTTTTT.

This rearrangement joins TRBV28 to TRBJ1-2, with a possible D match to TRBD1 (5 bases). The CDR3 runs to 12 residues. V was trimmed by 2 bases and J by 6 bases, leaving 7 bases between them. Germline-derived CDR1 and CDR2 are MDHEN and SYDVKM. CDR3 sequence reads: CASSLQGNGYTF. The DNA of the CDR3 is TGTGCCAGCAGTTTACAGGGAAATGGCTACACCTTC.

The CDR3 reads CASSPGSQSSYEQYF. In nucleotides, the CDR3 is TGTGCCAGCTCACCAGGGTCACAGAGCTCCTACGAGCAGTACTTC. V usage is TRBV18 and J usage is TRBJ2-7; D gene ambiguous. This CDR3 region has 15 residues. Per the germline V gene, CDR1 is KGHSH and CDR2 is LQKENI. V lost 2 bases and J 0 bases, leaving 11 bases between the germline ends.

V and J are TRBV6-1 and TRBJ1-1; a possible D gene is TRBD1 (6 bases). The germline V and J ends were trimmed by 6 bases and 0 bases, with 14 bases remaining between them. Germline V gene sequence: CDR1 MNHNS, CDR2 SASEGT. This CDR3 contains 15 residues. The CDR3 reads CASSAGTLLNTEAFF. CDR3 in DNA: TGTGCCAGCAGCGCCGGGACACTCTTGAACACTGAAGCTTTCTTT.

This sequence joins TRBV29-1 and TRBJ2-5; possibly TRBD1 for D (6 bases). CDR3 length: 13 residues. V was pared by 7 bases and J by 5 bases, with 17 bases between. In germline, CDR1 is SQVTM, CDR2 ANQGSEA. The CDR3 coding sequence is TGCAGCGCCTGGGACACGCCTCGGGAGACCCAGTACTTC. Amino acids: CSAWDTPRETQYF.

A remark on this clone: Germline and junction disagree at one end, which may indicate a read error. This CDR3 is CASSLQLLNEKLFF. Written as DNA, the CDR3 is TGTGCCAGCAGCCTACAGCTACTTAATGAAAAACTGTTTTTT. J is TRBJ1-4 and V is TRBV4-1; D uncertain. CDR1 and CDR2 from the germline V gene are MGHRA and YSYEKL. This CDR3 contains 14 residues.

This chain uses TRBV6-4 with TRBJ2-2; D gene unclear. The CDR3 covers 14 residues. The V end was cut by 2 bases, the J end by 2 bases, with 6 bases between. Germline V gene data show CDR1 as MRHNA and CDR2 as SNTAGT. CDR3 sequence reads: CASSDLGNTGELFF. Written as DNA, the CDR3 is TGTGCCAGCAGTGACCTAGGAAACACCGGGGAGCTGTTTTTT.

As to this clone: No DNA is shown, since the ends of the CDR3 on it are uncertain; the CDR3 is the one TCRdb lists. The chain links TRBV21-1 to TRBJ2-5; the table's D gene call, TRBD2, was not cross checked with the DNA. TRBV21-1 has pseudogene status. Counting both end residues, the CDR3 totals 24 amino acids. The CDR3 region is CASSKALFAAGTSGRAGVVETQYF.

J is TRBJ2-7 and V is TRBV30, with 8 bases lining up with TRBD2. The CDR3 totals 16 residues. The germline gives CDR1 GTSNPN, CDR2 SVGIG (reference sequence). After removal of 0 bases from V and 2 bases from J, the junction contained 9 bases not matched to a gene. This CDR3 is CAWSVHHSGNPYEQYF. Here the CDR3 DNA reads TGTGCCTGGAGTGTCCATCATAGCGGGAATCCCTACGAGCAGTACTTC.

The DNA for the CDR3 is TGTGCCAGTAGTGACGGAGGGTCGGACACTGAAGCTTTCTTT. Its translation is CASSDGGSDTEAFF. V usage is TRBV19 and J usage is TRBJ1-1; D is unresolved. The V gene's germline CDR1 is LNHDA and CDR2 SQIVND (reference sequence). Trimming cost V 5 bases and J 3 bases, with 13 bases left between them. This CDR3 comprises 14 residues.

CDR3 sequence: CAWSSGGGGWEQFF. CDR3 coding DNA: TGTGCCTGGAGTTCAGGAGGTGGGGGCTGGGAGCAGTTCTTC. The genes are TRBV30 and TRBJ2-1; D is perhaps TRBD1 (6 bases). The germline CDR1 and CDR2 sequences are GTSNPN and SVGIG (reference sequence). The ends were cut back, 2 bases at V and 10 bases at J, with 18 bases in the middle. The CDR3 covers 14 residues.

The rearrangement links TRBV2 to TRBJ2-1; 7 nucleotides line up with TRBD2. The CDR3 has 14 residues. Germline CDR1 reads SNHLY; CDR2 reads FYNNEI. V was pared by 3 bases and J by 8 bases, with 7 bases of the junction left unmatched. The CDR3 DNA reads TGTGCCAGCAGTGATAGACCACGGGGGGATGAGCAGTTCTTC. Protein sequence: CASSDRPRGDEQFF.

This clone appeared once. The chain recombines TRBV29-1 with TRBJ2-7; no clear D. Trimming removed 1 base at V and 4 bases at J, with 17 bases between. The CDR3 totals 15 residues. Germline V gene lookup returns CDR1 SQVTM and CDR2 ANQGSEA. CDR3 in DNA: TGCAGCGTTGAAGCCCCCTCGCAGGCCAAATACGAGCAGTACTTC. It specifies CSVEAPSQAKYEQYF.

The CDR3 region is CASSLTGTGGTEAFF. CDR3 bases: TGTGCCAGCAGCCTAACCGGGACAGGGGGCACTGAAGCTTTCTTT. The chain employs TRBV5-6 and TRBJ1-1, with 11 bases identical to TRBD1. This CDR3 spans 15 amino acids. Per the germline V gene, CDR1 is SGHDT and CDR2 is YYEEEE. V trimming: 4 bases; J trimming: 4 bases; junction bases outside the gene matches: 6.

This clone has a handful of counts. The CDR3 reads CASSYLAGGRETQYF. In DNA form, the CDR3 reads TGTGCCAGCAGCTATCTGGCGGGGGGCCGAGAGACCCAGTACTTC. The rearrangement joins TRBV5-6 to TRBJ2-5; 8 bases agree with TRBD2. The germline CDR1 and CDR2 sequences are SGHDT and YYEEEE. The CDR3 has 15 amino acids. The junction had 8 bases not matched to a gene; V was cut back by 3 bases and J by 4 bases.

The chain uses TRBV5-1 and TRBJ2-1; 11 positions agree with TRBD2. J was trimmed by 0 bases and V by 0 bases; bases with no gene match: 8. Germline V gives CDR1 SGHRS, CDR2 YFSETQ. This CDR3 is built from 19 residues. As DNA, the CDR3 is TGCGCCAGCAGCTTGGCTAGCGGGAGGTGGCAAAGCTCCTACAATGAGCAGTTCTTC. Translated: CASSLASGRWQSSYNEQFF.

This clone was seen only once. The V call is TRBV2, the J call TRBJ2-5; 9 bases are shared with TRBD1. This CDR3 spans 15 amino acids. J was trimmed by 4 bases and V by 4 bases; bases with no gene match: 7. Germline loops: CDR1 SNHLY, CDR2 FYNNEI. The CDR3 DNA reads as TGTGCCAGCAGTGGACCGACAGGGGGTGGAGAGACCCAGTACTTC. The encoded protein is CASSGPTGGGETQYF.